These 23 T cell receptor beta chains were all obtained from the same sample, sequenced in a study of blood T cell repertoires in COVID-19. Here immunoSEQ multiplex PCR was the method, and the copy in TCRdb shows in-frame clones only, minus some. The table records more than 350,000 clones, more than 70% of them present only once. Sample: peripheral blood. The source is a woman in her thirties with COVID-19, enrolled during active disease.

The chain uses TRBV19 and TRBJ1-5; D is unresolved. This CDR3 is built from 14 residues. Trimming cost V 5 bases and J 8 bases, with 16 bases left between them. CDR1 and CDR2 (germline): LNHDA, SQIVND (reference sequence). The CDR3 spells CASSHGVQEKPQHF. In DNA, the CDR3 is TGTGCCAGTAGTCACGGGGTCCAAGAGAAGCCCCAGCATTTT. The variable domain in full, with the rest retrieved from reference TRBV19 and TRBJ1-5, is DGGITQSPKYLFRKEGQNVTLSCEQNLNHDAMYWYRQDPGQGLRLIYYSQIVNDFQKGDIAEGYSVSREKKESFPLTVTSAQKNPTAFYLCASSHGVQEKPQHFGDGTRLSIL.

The CDR3 protein is CASSLLGQRYGYTF. The CDR3, as DNA: TGTGCCAGCAGCTTGTTGGGGCAGCGCTATGGCTACACCTTC. The chain links TRBV5-6 to TRBJ1-2; possibly TRBD1 for D (5 bases). The CDR3 loop spans 14 amino acids. Germline V gene data show CDR1 as SGHDT and CDR2 as YYEEEE. Trimming removed 1 base at V and 4 bases at J, with 11 bases between.

The V call is TRBV19, the J call TRBJ2-7; D is possibly TRBD1 (6 bases). The germline V and J ends were trimmed by 3 bases and 2 bases, with 17 bases remaining between them. The CDR3 contains 16 residues. Germline V CDR1 and CDR2: LNHDA, SQIVND (reference sequence). The CDR3, as DNA: TGTGCCAGTAGTATTAGTCCAGGGGCCGAGCCCTACGAGCAGTACGTC. Protein: CASSISPGAEPYEQYV.

In its sample, this clone was seen once. The rearrangement uses TRBV3-1 (or the pseudogene TRBV3-2) and TRBJ2-7; D is possibly TRBD1 (5 bases). V was shortened by 4 bases and J by 6 bases, with 10 bases between the two germline ends. The CDR3 is 12 amino acids. The germline V gene encodes CDR1 LGHDT and CDR2 YNNKEL (reference sequence). In DNA form, the CDR3 reads TGTGCCAGCAGCCGCCAGGACATCGAGCAGTACTTC. It yields the protein CASSRQDIEQYF.

The chain employs TRBV5-1 and TRBJ2-3, with no clear D. Germline assignment: CDR1 SGHRS and CDR2 YFSETQ. The CDR3 is made up of 16 amino acids. Trimming cost V 0 bases and J 0 bases, with 11 bases left between them. In DNA, the CDR3 is TGCGCCAGCAGCTTGGGAGCGCACCCGAGCACAGATACGCAGTATTTT. Its translation is CASSLGAHPSTDTQYF.

V gene TRBV10-3 combines with J gene TRBJ1-6; 7 bases line up with TRBD1. The CDR3 consists of 14 residues. CDR1 is ENHRY, CDR2 SYGVKD, per germline. V was pared by 10 bases and J by 9 bases, with 12 bases of the junction left unmatched. CDR3 in DNA: TGTGCCACGGGAGGGGGCGGTTGGGGTTCACCCCTCCACTTT. It yields the protein CATGGGGWGSPLHF.

The genes are TRBV7-2 and TRBJ1-2; D is ambiguous. Germline CDR1 reads SGHTA; CDR2 reads FQGNSA. V was shortened by 4 bases and J by 0 bases, with 12 bases between the two germline ends. The CDR3 has 15 amino acids. The CDR3 here is CASSSPPGTNYGYTF. The CDR3, as DNA: TGTGCCAGCAGCTCCCCCCCAGGAACTAACTATGGCTACACCTTC.

This chain connects TRBV5-6 to TRBJ2-3; 11 bases map to TRBD2. The length of the CDR3 is 16 residues. The germline V gene has CDR1 SGHDT and CDR2 YYEEEE. The ends lost 4 bases at V and 2 bases at J; junction bases unmatched: 6. CDR3 region: CASSPVAGGPTDTQYF. The CDR3 DNA reads TGTGCCAGCAGCCCGGTAGCGGGGGGGCCCACAGATACGCAGTATTTT.

The chain couples TRBV6-2 or TRBV6-3 to TRBJ1-5, with D hard to call. Germline loops: CDR1 MNHEY, CDR2 SVGEGT. The CDR3 runs 14 residues. Trimming took off 4 bases at V and 9 bases at J, with 16 bases between the two ends. The CDR3 DNA follows: TGTGCCAGCAGTTTCCCGGGAGTCCAAAGGCCCCAGCATTTT. Translated: CASSFPGVQRPQHF.

The chain has TRBV6-1 and TRBJ1-5; 7 bases map to TRBD1. The CDR3 loop spans 15 amino acids. J was trimmed by 2 bases and V by 3 bases; bases with no gene match: 4. Looked up from germline, CDR1 is MNHNS and CDR2 is SASEGT. The CDR3 reads CASSDDRDGNQPQHF. In nucleotides, the CDR3 is TGTGCCAGCAGTGACGACAGGGACGGCAATCAGCCCCAGCATTTT.

The chain links TRBV6-2 or TRBV6-3 to TRBJ1-2, with 8 nucleotides matching TRBD1. CDR3 length equals 14 residues. Germline V CDR1 and CDR2: MNHEY, SVGEGT. V shed 2 bases and J 8 bases; nucleotides not matched to a gene: 7. The CDR3 nucleotides read TGTGCCAGCAGTTACGGCGAGGGGACAGGCGGCTACACCTTC. Amino acid sequence: CASSYGEGTGGYTF.

The V gene is TRBV11-2, the J gene TRBJ1-2; TRBD1 agrees at 7 bases. The CDR3 has 13 amino acids. V lost 4 bases and J lost 8; bases outside the gene matches: 7. CDR1 and CDR2 from the germline V gene are SGHAT and FQNNGV. This CDR3 is CASSSRTGAGYTF. The CDR3 coding sequence is TGTGCCAGCAGCTCCAGGACAGGCGCGGGCTACACCTTC.

In DNA form, the CDR3 reads TGTGCCAGCATGGCGGCAGATACGCAGTATTTT. This codes for CASMAADTQYF. The chain is built from TRBV11-2 and TRBJ2-3; no reliable D call. CDR1 is SGHAT and CDR2 is FQNNGV in the germline V gene. Between the trimmed V and J ends, which lost 7 bases and 4 bases, there was a span of 6 bases. This CDR3 is 11 amino acids long.

The chain links TRBV6-6 to TRBJ2-1; D perhaps matches TRBD2 (6 bases). The CDR3 is made up of 15 amino acids. Germline values: CDR1 MNHNY, CDR2 SVGAGI (reference sequence). Trimming cost V 6 bases and J 8 bases, with 20 bases left between them. In DNA form, the CDR3 reads TGTGCCAGCAGAACCGGGACTCCAAGGGCCTATGAGCAGTTCTTC. Its protein product is CASRTGTPRAYEQFF.

This chain links TRBV7-9 with TRBJ2-1; TRBD1 matches at 7 bases. The V gene end was trimmed by 5 bases and the J gene end by 0 bases; junction bases not matched to a gene: 13. The germline V gene encodes CDR1 SEHNR and CDR2 FQNEAQ (reference sequence). The CDR3 has 18 amino acids. CDR3 amino acids: CASSPRGSAPVSYNEQFF. The CDR3, as DNA: TGTGCCAGCAGCCCCAGGGGGTCAGCGCCCGTCTCCTACAATGAGCAGTTCTTC.

V usage is TRBV7-2 and J usage is TRBJ2-2; 11 bases agree with TRBD2. This CDR3 spans 17 amino acids. J was trimmed by 2 bases and V by 4 bases; bases with no gene match: 6. The V gene's germline CDR1 is SGHTA and CDR2 FQGNSA. The CDR3 DNA reads TGTGCCAGCAGCTCACATAGCGGGGGGGCCAACACCGGGGAGCTGTTTTTT. Translated: CASSSHSGGANTGELFF.

The chain carries TRBV5-1 and TRBJ2-5; 7 bases map to TRBD2. The CDR3 contains 17 residues. Trimming cost V 0 bases and J 2 bases; bases outside gene matches: 10. CDR1 is SGHRS and CDR2 is YFSETQ in the germline V gene. The CDR3 spells CASSLAPQGGFQETQYF. As DNA, the CDR3 is TGCGCCAGCAGCTTGGCCCCCCAGGGAGGGTTTCAAGAGACCCAGTACTTC.

The chain links TRBV6-2 or TRBV6-3 to TRBJ2-3, with a possible D match to TRBD2 (5 bases). There are 15 residues in the CDR3. Germline V gene lookup returns CDR1 MNHEY and CDR2 SVGEGT. The ends were cut back, 0 bases at V and 7 bases at J, with 14 bases in the middle. Here the CDR3 DNA reads TGTGCCAGCAGTTACTCGAAAAGGGAGCGATATACGCAGTATTTT. It translates to CASSYSKRERYTQYF.

V and J are TRBV10-3 and TRBJ2-1, with 15 bases fitting TRBD2. This CDR3 is 17 amino acids long. V lost 7 bases to trimming and J lost 4 bases; unmatched junction nucleotides: 8. Germline assignment: CDR1 ENHRY and CDR2 SYGVKD. The DNA for the CDR3 is TGTGCCATCACCCCGGGACTAGCGGGGGGTATTTACAATGAGCAGTTCTTC. Translated, it gives CAITPGLAGGIYNEQFF.

The J gene is TRBJ2-2, the V gene TRBV6-4; TRBD2 aligns across 9 bases. Germline lookup yields CDR1 MRHNA and CDR2 SNTAGT. The V and J ends lost 4 bases and 5 bases, in that order; junction bases with no gene match: 2. This CDR3 spans 14 amino acids. The CDR3 sequence is CASSATSGTGELFF. The CDR3, as DNA: TGTGCCAGCAGTGCTACTAGCGGGACCGGGGAGCTGTTTTTT.

The chain is built from TRBV5-8 and TRBJ2-1, with D perhaps TRBD2 (7 bases). Trimming shortened V by 3 bases and J by 3 bases, and 19 bases separated the two germline ends. From germline, CDR1 is SGHTS and CDR2 YDEGEE. CDR3 length equals 17 residues. The CDR3 region is CASSSPNGGRHYNEQFF. DNA for the CDR3: TGTGCCAGCAGCTCCCCGAACGGGGGGCGTCACTACAATGAGCAGTTCTTC. Using reference TRBV5-8 and TRBJ2-1 for the parts outside the CDR3, the full variable domain is EAGVTQSPTHLIKTRGQQATLRCSPISGHTSVYWYQQALGLGLQFLLWYDEGEERNRGNFPPRFSGRQFPNYSSELNVNALELEDSALYLCASSSPNGGRHYNEQFFGPGTRLTVL.

CDR3 in amino acids: CASSLGQAFSGNTIYF. CDR3 DNA sequence: TGTGCCAGCAGCTTGGGACAGGCCTTCTCTGGAAACACCATATATTTT. The chain carries TRBV7-2 and TRBJ1-3; 8 bases match TRBD1. CDR3 length: 16 residues. J lost 0 bases, V lost 3 bases, and 4 bases had no gene match. The V gene's germline CDR1 is SGHTA and CDR2 FQGNSA. The variable domain in full, with the rest retrieved from reference TRBV7-2 and TRBJ1-3, is GAGVSQSPSNKVTEKGKDVELRCDPISGHTALYWYRQSLGQGLEFLIYFQGNSAPDKSGLPSDRFSAERTGGSVSTLTIQRTQQEDSAVYLCASSLGQAFSGNTIYFGEGSWLTVV.

The rearrangement links TRBV5-1 to TRBJ1-2, with 12 bases that match TRBD1. Germline V gene lookup returns CDR1 SGHRS and CDR2 YFSETQ. The CDR3 length is 16 residues. Losses at the gene ends were 2 bases for V and 5 bases for J; bases not matched to a gene: 7. CDR3 bases: TGCGCCAGCAGCTTACTGCCGGGACAGGGGGCGTATGGCTACACCTTC. It yields the protein CASSLLPGQGAYGYTF.